Sequencing of this TCR beta chain was carried out in a study of PD-1 blockade in classical Hodgkin lymphoma. Study-wide findings and caveats: Possibly reflecting disease activity or prior therapy, repertoire differences have causes that remain undefined. Reported baseline diversity: healthy donors highest, relapsed/refractory patients lowest.

CDR1 is SGHNT, CDR2 YENEEA, per germline. The CDR3 spans 15 residues. With 2 bases removed from V and 4 bases from J, the gap between germline ends came to 15 bases. Regarding time point: cycle 4 day 1 (C4D1), after five to seven weeks of nivolumab. Following autologous stem cell transplantation, relapse occurred in every patient, and exposure to brentuximab vedotin varied. Sequenced by immunoSEQ multiplex PCR; TCRdb stores in-frame clones only, minus some. The sample includes 28,000 or so clones, around 80% seen only once; the top ten take 15% to 20%. This clone has just a few counts. Antigen: not known.

This sequence originates from a human donor with classical Hodgkin lymphoma. The chain joins TRBV11-3 to TRBJ2-7, with D perhaps assigned TRBD1 or TRBD2 (5 bases each). Sequenced material: peripheral blood mononuclear cells (PBMCs), taken before the fourth cycle of nivolumab. CDR3 nucleotides: TGTGCCAGCAGCTTAAGCGGACAAATGGGGTACGAGCAGTACTTC. Its translation is CASSLSGQMGYEQYF.